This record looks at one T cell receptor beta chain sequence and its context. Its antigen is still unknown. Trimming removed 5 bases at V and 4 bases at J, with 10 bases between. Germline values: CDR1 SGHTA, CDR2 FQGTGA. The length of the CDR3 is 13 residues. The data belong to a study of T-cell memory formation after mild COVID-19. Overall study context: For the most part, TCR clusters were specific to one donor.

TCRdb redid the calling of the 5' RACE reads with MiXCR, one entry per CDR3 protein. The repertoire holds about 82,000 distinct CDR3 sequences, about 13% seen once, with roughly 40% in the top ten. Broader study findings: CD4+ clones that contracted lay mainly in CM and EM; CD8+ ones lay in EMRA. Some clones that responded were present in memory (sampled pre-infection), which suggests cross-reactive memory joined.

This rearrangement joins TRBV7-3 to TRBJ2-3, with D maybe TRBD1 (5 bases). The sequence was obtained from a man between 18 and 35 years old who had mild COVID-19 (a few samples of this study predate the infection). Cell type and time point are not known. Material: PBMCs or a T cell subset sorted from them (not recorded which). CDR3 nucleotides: TGTGCCAGCAGCCCCGGACACCCAGATACGCAGTATTTT. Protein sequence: CASSPGHPDTQYF.